The 11 T cell receptor beta chains in this list originate from one sample, sequenced in a study of cytomegalovirus exposure and HLA in healthy donors (dated by TCRdb to about 2017). The library was generated by the immunoSEQ multiplex PCR assay. A mixture of 60 forward primers for TCR Vbeta segments and 13 reverse primers for TCR Jbeta segments was used in the multiplex PCR. Entries here come from immuneACCESS through TCRdb and include only in-frame sequences with V and J called. Some clones fail to appear in such tables; in the studies checked, an unresolved V gene covers under half of the shortfall, and the cause of the remainder is unknown. The sample contains over 150,000 clones, 80% to 90% of them found a single time. Approximately 2% of the sample lies in the top ten. The sequenced sample was PBMCs. The receptor set was obtained from a woman between 18 and 29 years old in good health and CMV-seronegative.

The rearrangement uses TRBV2 and TRBJ1-1, with TRBD1 as a possible D gene (5 bases). The CDR3 has 14 amino acids. Germline CDR1 SNHLY, CDR2 FYNNEI. V gave up 6 bases and J gave up 0 bases, with 11 bases separating them. The CDR3 DNA reads TGTGCCAGCAGCGCGGGACGGTTGAACACTGAAGCTTTCTTT. Translation: CASSAGRLNTEAFF.

This chain joins TRBV6-6 and TRBJ2-3; TRBD2 matches 8 bases. There are 14 residues in the CDR3. The V gene end was trimmed by 2 bases and the J gene end by 6 bases; junction bases not matched to a gene: 4. The germline CDR1 and CDR2 sequences are MNHNY and SVGAGI (reference sequence). The CDR3 protein is CASSYRGGQDTQYF. The CDR3 region has the DNA TGTGCCAGCAGTTACCGGGGGGGGCAGGATACGCAGTATTTT.

The rearrangement links TRBV11-3 to TRBJ2-3; D remains ambiguous. CDR1 is SGHNT, CDR2 YENEEA, per germline. The CDR3 totals 13 residues. V dropped 0 bases and J dropped 9 bases, with 10 bases sitting between them. CDR3 nucleotides: TGTGCCAGCAGCTTAGATCCCAGTGGCACGCAGTATTTT. This codes for CASSLDPSGTQYF.

The V and J genes are TRBV27 and TRBJ2-5, with unresolved D. CDR3 length: 11 residues. Trimming shortened V by 5 bases and J by 5 bases, and 6 bases separated the two germline ends. Germline V lookup: CDR1 MNHEY, CDR2 SMNVEV (reference sequence). In nucleotides, the CDR3 is TGTGCCAGCAGTCACGAGGAGACCCAGTACTTC. Residues: CASSHEETQYF.

This chain uses TRBV27 with TRBJ1-6, with 10 positions matching TRBD1. Germline lookup yields CDR1 MNHEY and CDR2 SMNVEV (reference sequence). The CDR3 is 15 residues long. The V and J ends lost 6 bases and 9 bases, in that order; junction bases with no gene match: 8. The CDR3 DNA reads as TGTGCCAGCAGGTCGACAGGGGGCTTTATTTCACCCCTCCACTTT. It yields the protein CASRSTGGFISPLHF.

The chain combines TRBV7-9 with TRBJ1-1, with D unresolved. The germline V gene has CDR1 SEHNR and CDR2 FQNEAQ (reference sequence). V lost 3 bases and J 14 bases, leaving 13 bases between the germline ends. The CDR3 is 11 residues long. This CDR3 is CASSFLDYLFF. The CDR3 DNA reads as TGTGCCAGCAGCTTCCTGGACTACCTATTCTTT.

This chain links TRBV13 with TRBJ2-7; 15 positions match TRBD2. Germline V gene lookup returns CDR1 PRHDT and CDR2 FYEKMQ (reference sequence). V lost 5 bases to trimming and J lost 2 bases; unmatched junction nucleotides: 13. CDR3 length equals 19 residues. CDR3 residues: CASSIRLGLAGGTAYEQYF. In DNA, the CDR3 is TGTGCCAGCAGCATTCGCCTAGGACTAGCGGGGGGGACGGCCTACGAGCAGTACTTC.

A few counts support this clone. This chain uses TRBV14 with TRBJ2-1; 11 bases match TRBD2. This CDR3 is 16 amino acids long. The ends lost 4 bases at V and 3 bases at J; junction bases unmatched: 5. The V gene's germline CDR1 is SGHDN and CDR2 FVKESK. CDR3 in amino acids: CASSRTGTSGYNEQFF. In DNA, the CDR3 is TGTGCCAGCAGCCGCACCGGGACTAGCGGCTACAATGAGCAGTTCTTC.

The J gene is TRBJ2-2, the V gene TRBV7-9; possibly TRBD1 for D (6 bases). The CDR3 has 17 amino acids. The germline V and J ends were trimmed by 0 bases and 2 bases, with 13 bases remaining between them. Germline CDR1 and CDR2: SEHNR and FQNEAQ (reference sequence). The DNA for the CDR3 is TGTGCCAGCAGCTTAGCGAGGCACAGGGAAAACACCGGGGAGCTGTTTTTT. This gives the protein CASSLARHRENTGELFF.

The chain combines TRBV4-1 with TRBJ1-4, with 9 bases fitting TRBD1. Germline-derived CDR1 and CDR2 are MGHRA and YSYEKL. The CDR3 has 20 amino acids. The V and J ends lost 4 bases and 8 bases, in that order; junction bases with no gene match: 23. The CDR3 DNA reads as TGCGCCAGCAGCCCGCAAGGACCGGGACAGGGAATTTTATCGAGGGAAAAACTGTTTTTT. It is translated as CASSPQGPGQGILSREKLFF.

V usage is TRBV6-5 and J usage is TRBJ2-7; D is ambiguous. The V end was cut by 0 bases, the J end by 6 bases, with 15 bases between. From germline, CDR1 is MNHEY and CDR2 SVGAGI. CDR3 size: 15 residues. The CDR3 sequence: CASSYSGTVTLEQYF. CDR3 nucleotides: TGTGCCAGCAGTTACTCGGGCACCGTGACCCTCGAGCAGTACTTC.